The clone carrying this T cell receptor (beta chain) has a count of ten or more. The method was immunoSEQ multiplex PCR; TCRdb's version includes in-frame clones alone and lacks a portion of them. The data show over 250,000 clones, roughly 86% seen once. CDR3 length: 12 amino acids. V was cut by 1 base and J by 5 bases, with 8 bases left in between. Per the germline V gene, CDR1 is GTSNPN and CDR2 is SVGIG (reference sequence). This record comes from a study of blood T cell repertoires in COVID-19. Sequencing input: PBMCs or T cells enriched from blood (not recorded which). The V and J genes are TRBV30 and TRBJ2-5, with TRBD2 as a possible D gene (5 bases). This sequence was found in a woman aged 18-29 years who had recovered from COVID-19. This CDR3 is CAWSGGWETQYF. The CDR3 DNA is TGTGCCTGGAGTGGAGGGTGGGAGACCCAGTACTTC.